A selection of T cell receptor beta chains follows, all from one sample in a study of cytomegalovirus exposure and HLA in healthy donors. Only in-frame clones appear in the TCRdb table, and some are missing; sequencing was by immunoSEQ multiplex PCR. In the table there are 150,000 to 200,000 clones, over 75% of which are singletons. Sequenced material: PBMCs. Receptors were obtained from a female donor in good health and CMV-seronegative. Each CDR3 is given with its conserved first and last residue. A D gene is named only where the DNA matches it firmly. Clone size, where shown, is once, few, many, or a class for clones that have expanded.

TRBJ1-5 - TRBV9 TRBD1 CASSAQGGQGQPQHF TGTGCCAGCAGCGCCCAGGGGGGACAGGGTCAGCCCCAGCATTTT
TRBJ2-2 few TRBV28 - CASSPPGTGELFF TGTGCCAGCAGTCCCCCAGGCACCGGGGAGCTGTTTTTT
TRBJ2-1 few TRBV5-1 TRBD1 CASSLVRDRDNEQFF TGCGCCAGCAGCTTGGTGCGGGACAGGGACAATGAGCAGTTCTTC
TRBJ2-3 - TRBV7-3 - CASSLWESRTDTQYF TGTGCCAGCAGCTTATGGGAGTCTAGGACAGATACGCAGTATTTT
TRBJ1-1 - TRBV4-1 TRBD1 CASSQPQGADTEAFF TGCGCCAGCAGCCAACCCCAGGGGGCGGACACTGAAGCTTTCTTT
TRBJ2-7 - TRBV5-8 - CASSLEGPSSYEQYF TGTGCCAGCAGCTTGGAGGGGCCAAGCTCCTACGAGCAGTACTTC
TRBJ1-2 - TRBV29-1 TRBD1 CSVEGQGVYTF TGCAGCGTTGAGGGACAGGGTGTCTACACCTTC
TRBJ1-4 - TRBV30 - CASGRGGPNEKLFF TGTGCCTCCGGGAGGGGGGGGCCTAATGAAAAACTGTTTTTT
TRBJ1-4 - TRBV19 - CASGTFATNEKLFF TGTGCCAGTGGGACATTTGCAACTAATGAAAAACTGTTTTTT
TRBJ1-6 - TRBV19 - CASSIDSYNSPLHF TGTGCCAGTAGTATTGACAGCTATAATTCACCCCTCCACTTT
TRBJ1-1 - TRBV9 - CASSVAMVPTEAFF TGTGCCAGCAGCGTAGCTATGGTCCCGACTGAAGCTTTCTTT
TRBJ1-5 - TRBV5-5 TRBD1 CASSLDRGRQPQHF TGTGCCAGCAGCTTGGACAGGGGTAGGCAGCCCCAGCATTTT
TRBJ2-2 - TRBV7-3 TRBD1 CASSPWTGGIDTGELFF TGTGCCAGCAGCCCTTGGACAGGGGGAATAGACACCGGGGAGCTGTTTTTT
TRBJ2-7 few TRBV19 - CASSIMGSSYEQYF TGTGCCAGTAGTATAATGGGGAGCTCCTACGAGCAGTACTTC
TRBJ2-1 - TRBV28 - CASSSLSKSVSSYNEQFF TGTGCCAGCAGTTCCCTCTCTAAAAGCGTCAGCTCCTACAATGAGCAGTTCTTC
TRBJ1-4 - TRBV7-3 TRBD1 CASSEGQGSEKLFF TGTGCCAGCAGCGAGGGACAGGGAAGTGAAAAACTGTTTTTT
TRBJ2-1 few TRBV5-5 TRBD1 CASSSPGQGVNEQFF TGTGCCAGCAGCTCTCCGGGACAGGGGGTCAATGAGCAGTTCTTC
TRBJ2-7 few TRBV15 TRBD1 CATSGGGTGAAYEQYF TGTGCCACCAGCGGTGGGGGGACAGGGGCCGCCTACGAGCAGTACTTC
TRBJ1-3 - TRBV10-1 - CASSECYIRVYSGNTIYF TGCGCCAGCAGTGAGTGCTATATTCGGGTTTACTCTGGAAACACCATATATTTT
TRBJ2-7 - TRBV6-4 - CASSATYEQYF TGTGCCAGCAGTGCCACCTACGAGCAGTACTTC
TRBJ2-2 - TRBV9 - CASSVVAGAGELFF TGTGCCAGCAGCGTAGTGGCAGGGGCCGGGGAGCTGTTTTTT
TRBJ1-4 - TRBV9 TRBD1 CASSAGTAYNEKLFF TGTGCCAGCAGCGCCGGGACAGCCTATAATGAAAAACTGTTTTTT
TRBJ1-5 - TRBV7-9 TRBD1 CASSSLRTGGDQPQHF TGTGCCAGCAGCAGTCTTAGGACAGGGGGCGATCAGCCCCAGCATTTT
TRBJ2-3 - TRBV6-1 TRBD1 CASSNRGPGTDTQYF TGTGCCAGCAGTAACAGGGGGCCTGGCACAGATACGCAGTATTTT
TRBJ1-3 - TRBV6-1 TRBD1 CASSPRTGRNTIYF TGTGCCAGCAGTCCGAGGACAGGGAGGAACACCATATATTTT
TRBJ2-6 few TRBV6-5 - CASTLSGANVLTF TGTGCCAGCACCCTTTCTGGGGCCAACGTCCTGACTTTC
TRBJ2-1 - TRBV27 TRBD1 CASSLTGQQGYNEQFF TGTGCCAGCAGCCTAACGGGACAGCAAGGATACAATGAGCAGTTCTTC
TRBJ1-1 once TRBV11-2 - CASSSSPPGTEAFF TGTGCCAGCAGCTCCTCCCCTCCCGGCACTGAAGCTTTCTTT
TRBJ2-2 - TRBV9 - CASSLGLGVGELFF TGTGCCAGCAGCTTGGGACTGGGGGTAGGGGAGCTGTTTTTT
TRBJ2-1 - TRBV6-6 TRBD1 CATTGVGTQFF TGTGCCACCACAGGGGTTGGGACCCAGTTCTTC
TRBJ1-1 - TRBV10-3 - CAISGERGTEAFF TGTGCCATCAGTGGAGAGAGGGGGACTGAAGCTTTCTTT
TRBJ1-6 few TRBV2 TRBD1 CASRDRASSYNSPLHF TGTGCCAGCAGGGACAGGGCTAGCTCCTATAATTCACCCCTCCACTTT
TRBJ2-7 - TRBV5-1 TRBD1 CASRYGTGDYEQYF TGCGCCAGCCGCTACGGGACAGGGGATTACGAGCAGTACTTC
TRBJ2-3 few TRBV7-9 TRBD2 CASSSRVGGGTDTQYF TGTGCCAGCAGCTCCCGTGTGGGGGGGGGTACAGATACGCAGTATTTT
TRBJ2-7 - TRBV6-6 TRBD1 CASSPDRVANEQYF TGTGCCAGCAGCCCCGACAGGGTCGCCAACGAGCAGTACTTC
TRBJ1-4 - TRBV2 - CASSVSRAEEKLFF TGTGCCAGCAGTGTCAGCAGGGCTGAGGAAAAACTGTTTTTT